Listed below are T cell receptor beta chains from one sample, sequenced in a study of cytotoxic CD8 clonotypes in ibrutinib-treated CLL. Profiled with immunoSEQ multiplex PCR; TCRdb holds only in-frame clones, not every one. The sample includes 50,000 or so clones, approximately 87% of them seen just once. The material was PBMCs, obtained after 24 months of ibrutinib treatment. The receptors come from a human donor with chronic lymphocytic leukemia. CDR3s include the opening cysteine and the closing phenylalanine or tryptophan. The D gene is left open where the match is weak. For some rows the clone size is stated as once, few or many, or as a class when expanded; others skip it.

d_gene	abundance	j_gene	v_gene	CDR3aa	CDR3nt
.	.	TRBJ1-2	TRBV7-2	CASSPERPVGYTF	TGTGCCAGCAGCCCGGAACGACCGGTTGGCTACACCTTC
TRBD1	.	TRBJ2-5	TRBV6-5	CASSRDRGLGTQYF	TGTGCCAGCAGTCGGGACAGGGGCCTTGGGACCCAGTACTTC
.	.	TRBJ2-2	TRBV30	CAWSVSAFTGELFF	TGTGCCTGGAGTGTTAGTGCCTTCACCGGGGAGCTGTTTTTT
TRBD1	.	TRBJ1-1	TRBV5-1	CASSAGTVLEAFF	TGCGCCAGCAGCGCAGGGACAGTTCTTGAAGCTTTCTTT
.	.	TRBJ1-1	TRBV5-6	CASRRMNTEAFF	TGTGCCAGCAGACGCATGAACACTGAAGCTTTCTTT
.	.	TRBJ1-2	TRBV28	CASRQGVGYGYTF	TGTGCCAGCAGACAGGGTGTTGGCTATGGCTACACCTTC
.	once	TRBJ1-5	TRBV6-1	CASSATDSNQPQHF	TGTGCCAGCAGTGCTACGGACAGCAATCAGCCCCAGCATTTT
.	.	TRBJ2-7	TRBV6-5	CASRSPGPLYEQYF	TGTGCCAGCAGAAGCCCCGGGCCACTCTACGAGCAGTACTTC
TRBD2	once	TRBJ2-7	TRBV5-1	CASSFTSGNSYEQYF	TGCGCCAGCAGCTTTACTAGCGGGAACTCCTACGAGCAGTACTTC
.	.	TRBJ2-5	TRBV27	CASSLSPLEVWGRRETQYF	TGTGCCAGCAGTTTATCCCCCCTTGAAGTGTGGGGGCGCAGGGAGACCCAGTACTTC
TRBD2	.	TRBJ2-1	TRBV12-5	CASGTGTSGSYNEQFF	TGTGCTAGTGGAACCGGGACTAGCGGCTCCTACAATGAGCAGTTCTTC
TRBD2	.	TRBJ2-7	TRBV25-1	CASSESGSFTYEQYF	TGTGCCAGCAGTGAGAGCGGGAGTTTTACCTACGAGCAGTACTTC
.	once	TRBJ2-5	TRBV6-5	CASSYGHTKGETQYF	TGTGCCAGCAGTTACGGACACACCAAGGGGGAGACCCAGTACTTC
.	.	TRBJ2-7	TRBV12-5	CASGLEGRGQYF	TGTGCTAGTGGTTTGGAAGGCAGGGGGCAGTACTTC
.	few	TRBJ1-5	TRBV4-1	CASSQSGGFDNQPQHF	TGCGCCAGCAGCCAATCTGGGGGGTTCGACAATCAGCCCCAGCATTTT
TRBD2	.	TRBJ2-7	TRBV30	CAWSPGLAGGPSYEQYF	TGTGCCTGGAGTCCTGGACTAGCGGGAGGGCCATCGTACGAGCAGTACTTC
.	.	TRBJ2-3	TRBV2	CASSAFISSTDTQYF	TGTGCCAGCAGTGCCTTCATCTCTAGCACAGATACGCAGTATTTT
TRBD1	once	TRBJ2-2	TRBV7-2	CASSFLTGGRAGELFF	TGTGCCAGCAGCTTCCTTACAGGGGGCAGAGCCGGGGAGCTGTTTTTT
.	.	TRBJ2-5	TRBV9	CASSASPGIQETQYF	TGTGCCAGCAGCGCCTCCCCAGGGATACAAGAGACCCAGTACTTC
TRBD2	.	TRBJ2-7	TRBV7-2	CASSLAGGPDEQYF	TGTGCCAGCAGCTTAGCGGGAGGGCCGGATGAGCAGTACTTC
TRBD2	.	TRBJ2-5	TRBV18	CASSPPSGQETQYF	TGTGCCAGCTCACCTCCTAGCGGACAAGAGACCCAGTACTTC
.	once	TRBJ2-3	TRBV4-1	CASSRLGLPGDTQYF	TGCGCCAGCAGCCGCCTAGGACTTCCAGGGGATACGCAGTATTTT
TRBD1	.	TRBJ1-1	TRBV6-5	CASSLGQGGGTEAFF	TGTGCCAGCAGTTTGGGTCAGGGGGGTGGCACTGAAGCTTTCTTT
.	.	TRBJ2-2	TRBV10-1	CASSGRNTGELFF	TGCGCCAGCAGTGGTCGGAACACCGGGGAGCTGTTTTTT
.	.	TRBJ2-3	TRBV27	CASSLSSDNTDTQYF	TGTGCCAGCAGTTTAAGTAGCGATAACACAGATACGCAGTATTTT
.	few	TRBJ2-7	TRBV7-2	CASSLGSGQKYF	TGTGCCAGCAGCTTAGGGTCGGGGCAGAAGTACTTC
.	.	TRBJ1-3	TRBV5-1	CASSLAGGVGNTIYF	TGCGCCAGCAGCTTGGCCGGGGGCGTAGGAAACACCATATATTTT
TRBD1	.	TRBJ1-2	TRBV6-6	CASSNLRDRAFHGYTF	TGTGCCAGCAGTAACTTACGGGACAGGGCGTTTCATGGCTACACCTTC
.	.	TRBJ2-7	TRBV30	CAWSVSINYEQYF	TGTGCCTGGAGTGTATCGATAAACTACGAGCAGTACTTC
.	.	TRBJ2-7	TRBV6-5	CASKGSYEQYF	TGTGCCAGCAAGGGTTCCTACGAGCAGTACTTC
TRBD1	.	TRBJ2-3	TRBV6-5	CASRPGQRTDTQYF	TGTGCCAGCAGGCCGGGACAGCGCACAGATACGCAGTATTTT
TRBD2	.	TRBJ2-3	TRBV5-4	CASSLDILAGGADTQYF	TGTGCCAGCAGCTTGGATATCCTAGCGGGGGGCGCAGATACGCAGTATTTT
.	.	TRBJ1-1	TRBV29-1	CSVDKAFF	TGCAGCGTTGATAAAGCTTTCTTT
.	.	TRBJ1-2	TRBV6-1	CASSEGAGDYGYTF	TGTGCCAGCAGTGAAGGAGCCGGGGACTATGGCTACACCTTC
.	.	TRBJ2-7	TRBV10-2	CASSVDRREQYF	TGCGCCAGCAGTGTGGACAGAAGAGAGCAGTACTTC
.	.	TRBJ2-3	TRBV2	CASGSGYSTDTQYF	TGTGCCAGCGGGAGCGGGTACAGCACAGATACGCAGTATTTT
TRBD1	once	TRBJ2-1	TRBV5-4	CASSSRQGAWDEQFF	TGTGCCAGCAGCTCTCGACAGGGGGCGTGGGATGAGCAGTTCTTC